This T cell receptor beta chain was captured by sequencing in a study of T cells in Graves' hyperthyroidism and ophthalmopathy. Germline loops: CDR1 GTSNPN, CDR2 SVGIG (reference sequence). Trimming pared 4 bases from V and 1 base from J, leaving 8 bases between. This CDR3 has 12 amino acids. The TCR beta CDR3 regions underwent amplification using RNA transcripts as the source. Researchers ran a first-round RT-PCR on the TCR CDR3 using the HTBI primer set. TCRdb fed the multiplex PCR reads into MiXCR, producing one record per CDR3 protein. The sample lists some 690,000 distinct CDR3 sequences; around a sixth were seen once. This clonotype was found many times.

The sequence was collected from a man aged 45-65 years with Graves' hyperthyroidism. This chain joins TRBV30 and TRBJ2-7; perhaps TRBD1 as D (5 bases). The sample taken for sequencing was blood. The CDR3, as DNA: TGTGCCTGGAATGGACAATCCTACGAGCAGTACTTC. This translates into CAWNGQSYEQYF.